A single T cell receptor beta chain is shown here with its context. As yet, its antigen is unknown. Germline CDR1 and CDR2: SGHVS and FNYEAQ. Unmatched junction bases numbered 9, after V lost 5 bases and J lost 0 bases. The CDR3 extends over 19 amino acids. MiXCR was run by TCRdb on the 5' RACE reads, yielding one entry per CDR3 protein. The sample includes 190,000 or so distinct CDR3 sequences, over 20% of them seen just once. This entry comes from a study of T-cell memory formation after mild COVID-19. Study summary: Across donors, TCR clusters were largely donor specific.

Findings and limits, study-wide: Memory cells collected pre-infection included some clones that later responded, suggesting cross-reactive memory joined. Clones shrinking between day 15 and 85 showed a balanced CD4/CD8 split, and those that grew later tilted toward CD4+.

The source of this sequence is an adult woman who had mild COVID-19 (a few samples of this study predate the infection). Cell type and time point are not known. The chain joins TRBV7-6 to TRBJ2-3; TRBD2 matches 15 bases. Input material: PBMCs or a T cell subset sorted from them (not recorded which). Here the CDR3 reads CASSPEWTSGGGSTDTQYF. The DNA of the CDR3 is TGTGCCAGCAGCCCCGAATGGACTAGCGGGGGGGGTAGCACAGATACGCAGTATTTT.